Included here is one T cell receptor (beta chain) sequence, with context. Its antigen is not known. Trimming left V 7 bases short and J 1 base short, with 11 bases between. The CDR3 length is 14 residues. Germline-derived CDR1 and CDR2 are LNHDA and SQIVND (reference sequence). The data are from a study of a mutant IDH1 vaccine in newly diagnosed glioma. Across the study: Patients were started on vaccination 4-6 weeks after radiotherapy alone, or with temozolomide cycles.

The sample's time point: week 35, safety follow-up. Each dose of the vaccine consisted of 300 ug of mutant IDH1 20-mer peptide, with topical imiquimod. Data came from immunoSEQ multiplex PCR; TCRdb stores just in-frame clones and leaves some out. Seen here are about 68,000 clones, roughly 84% observed once, and the top ten hold less than 15%. The source was PBMCs, collected from a glioma patient whose treatment included an IDH1 peptide vaccine. The receptor's source is a man between 18 and 35 years old with glioma. The genes are TRBV19 and TRBJ1-5; D uncertain. In nucleotides, the CDR3 is TGTGCCAGTACTGCCCTTAACAGCAATCAGCCCCAGCATTTT. This gives the protein CASTALNSNQPQHF.